Following are 20 T cell receptor beta chains from one sample sequenced in a study of CD8 T cells in Susac syndrome. Random hexamers were used to reverse transcribe an amount of about 0.45 to 1 ug RNA. Via MiXCR, TCRdb re-called the immunoSEQ multiplex PCR reads, giving one row per CDR3 protein. The table records around 79,000 distinct CDR3 sequences, over 85% of them present only once. What was sequenced was CD8+ T cells from PBMCs. The receptor source for this set is a human donor with multiple sclerosis.

This clonotype was seen once. The CDR3 region has the DNA TGTGCCAGCAGTTCCGCCCACAGGGCCTCCTACGAGCAGTACTTC. Its translation: CASSSAHRASYEQYF. This chain links TRBV27 with TRBJ2-7; maybe TRBD1 (6 bases). The germline V gene encodes CDR1 MNHEY and CDR2 SMNVEV (reference sequence). CDR3 length: 15 residues. Trimming shortened V by 4 bases and J by 0 bases, and 13 bases separated the two germline ends.

This clonotype was recorded a few times. This chain links TRBV7-6 with TRBJ1-6; D call uncertain. The germline V gene encodes CDR1 SGHVS and CDR2 FNYEAQ. The V gene lost 1 base and the J gene lost 4 bases, with 8 bases spanning the gap. The CDR3 is made up of 15 amino acids. The DNA for the CDR3 is TGTGCCAGCAGCTTAGGGAACAGTTATAATTCACCCCTCCACTTT. Protein product: CASSLGNSYNSPLHF.

V gene TRBV7-9 combines with J gene TRBJ2-2; the D is unclear. This CDR3 is 15 amino acids long. CDR1 SEHNR and CDR2 FQNEAQ come from the germline V gene (reference sequence). Deletions cut 5 bases from V and 4 bases from J, with 14 bases between. CDR3 nucleotides: TGTGCCAGCAGCCATAACGGCCGGCTCACCGGGGAGCTGTTTTTT. Residues: CASSHNGRLTGELFF.

The CDR3, as DNA: TGTGCCAGCAGTTACGGGACTAGCTCCTACGAGCAGTACTTC. Translating gives CASSYGTSSYEQYF. The chain employs TRBV6-2 or TRBV6-3 and TRBJ2-7; 8 bases are a match to TRBD2. From germline, CDR1 is MNHEY and CDR2 SVGEGT. V was pared by 2 bases and J by 0 bases, with 0 bases of the junction left unmatched. The CDR3 is 14 residues long.

This clonotype occurred once. This chain uses TRBV7-3 with TRBJ1-1; 9 nucleotides line up with TRBD1. The V and J ends lost 4 bases and 2 bases, in that order; junction bases with no gene match: 5. The CDR3 totals 15 residues. Germline CDR1 and CDR2: SGHTA and FQGTGA. The CDR3 DNA follows: TGTGCCAGCAGCTCGGACAGGGGCCCCAACACTGAAGCTTTCTTT. Translated: CASSSDRGPNTEAFF.

The chain uses TRBV7-8 and TRBJ2-3; D possibly uses TRBD1 or TRBD2 (5 bases each). Trimming removed 1 base from V and 6 bases from J, with 14 bases in between. Germline V gene data show CDR1 as SGHVS and CDR2 as FQNEAQ. This CDR3 has 15 amino acids. CDR3 residues: CASSLGGPPRDTQYF. DNA for the CDR3: TGTGCCAGCAGCTTAGGGGGACCGCCACGGGATACGCAGTATTTT.

The genes are TRBV29-1 and TRBJ2-7; the match to TRBD1 covers 7 bases. The CDR3 extends over 15 amino acids. The germline V gene encodes CDR1 SQVTM and CDR2 ANQGSEA. V was pared by 0 bases and J by 1 base, with 6 bases of the junction left unmatched. The CDR3, as DNA: TGCAGCGTTGAAGAGCCGAGGACAGGATCCTACGAGCAGTACTTC. Translated: CSVEEPRTGSYEQYF.

The chain employs TRBV7-9 and TRBJ2-7; 8 bases are shared with TRBD2. Germline loops: CDR1 SEHNR, CDR2 FQNEAQ (reference sequence). The CDR3 covers 14 residues. Trimming cost V 4 bases and J 7 bases; bases outside gene matches: 9. CDR3 DNA: TGTGCCAGCAGCTCCTCCCTAGCGGGCAAGGAGCAGTACTTC. Translating gives CASSSSLAGKEQYF.

The V call is TRBV3-1, the J call TRBJ2-5, with TRBD2 identical over 10 bases. CDR1 and CDR2 from the germline V gene are LGHDT and YNNKEL (reference sequence). The CDR3 loop spans 18 amino acids. With V trimmed by 0 bases and J by 5 bases, 12 bases remained unmatched. The CDR3, as DNA: TGTGCCAGCAGCCAAGATTGGTGGCTAGCGGGAGTCGGGGAGACCCAGTACTTC. This translates into CASSQDWWLAGVGETQYF.

This clonotype was counted once. The chain joins TRBV19 to TRBJ2-2; 12 bases are shared with TRBD2. Germline V lookup: CDR1 LNHDA, CDR2 SQIVND (reference sequence). V shed 6 bases and J 6 bases; nucleotides not matched to a gene: 5. There are 15 residues in the CDR3. The DNA of the CDR3 is TGTGCCAGTAGCCCATCTAGCGGGGGGGCCGGGGAGCTGTTTTTT. This encodes CASSPSSGGAGELFF. Drawing the rest from reference TRBV19 and TRBJ2-2, the complete variable domain is DGGITQSPKYLFRKEGQNVTLSCEQNLNHDAMYWYRQDPGQGLRLIYYSQIVNDFQKGDIAEGYSVSREKKESFPLTVTSAQKNPTAFYLCASSPSSGGAGELFFGEGSRLTVL.

This clonotype occurred a few times. Compared with germline, one end of the junction differs, possibly owing to a read error. The genes are TRBV7-7 and TRBJ2-7; 8 bases map to TRBD1. Germline V gene data show CDR1 as SSHAT and CDR2 as FNYEAQ (reference sequence). This CDR3 region has 14 residues. The CDR3 DNA reads TGTGCTAGCAGCTCCGGGACAGGCTTCTACGAGCAGTACTTC. This translates into CASSSGTGFYEQYF.

The chain couples TRBV5-6 to TRBJ2-7; D remains ambiguous. The CDR3 is made up of 13 amino acids. CDR1 SGHDT and CDR2 YYEEEE come from the germline V gene. The V and J ends lost 2 bases and 0 bases respectively, with 6 bases between them. The CDR3 region is CASSLGVSYEQYF. CDR3 nucleotides: TGTGCCAGCAGCTTAGGAGTCTCCTACGAGCAGTACTTC.

V usage is TRBV29-1 and J usage is TRBJ2-1; D gene ambiguous. The CDR3 runs 10 residues. V was trimmed by 3 bases and J by 9 bases, leaving 6 bases between them. Germline CDR1 is SQVTM and CDR2 is ANQGSEA. CDR3 protein: CSVDFGEQFF. In nucleotides, the CDR3 is TGCAGCGTTGACTTTGGTGAGCAGTTCTTC.

The rearrangement links TRBV15 to TRBJ1-5; the D gene is possibly TRBD1 (5 bases). V lost 0 bases, J lost 6 bases, and 12 bases lay in between. This CDR3 is 15 amino acids long. Looked up from germline, CDR1 is LNHNV and CDR2 is YYDKDF (reference sequence). In DNA, the CDR3 is TGTGCCACCAGCAGAGATGGGGGATCGGGTCAGCCCCAGCATTTT. Its protein product is CATSRDGGSGQPQHF.

The chain couples TRBV19 to TRBJ1-1, with TRBD1 as a possible D gene (5 bases). The V and J ends lost 6 bases and 3 bases respectively, with 17 bases between them. CDR1 LNHDA and CDR2 SQIVND come from the germline V gene (reference sequence). CDR3 length: 15 amino acids. In DNA form, the CDR3 reads TGTGCCAGTAGCGCGAGGGCAGGGCTCGACACTGAAGCTTTCTTT. Translated, it gives CASSARAGLDTEAFF. The full variable domain, with the rest looked up from reference TRBV19 and TRBJ1-1, is DGGITQSPKYLFRKEGQNVTLSCEQNLNHDAMYWYRQDPGQGLRLIYYSQIVNDFQKGDIAEGYSVSREKKESFPLTVTSAQKNPTAFYLCASSARAGLDTEAFFGQGTRLTVV.

The chain recombines TRBV5-4 with TRBJ2-3, with D perhaps matching TRBD1 or TRBD2 (5 bases each). Between the trimmed V and J ends, which lost 4 bases and 4 bases, there was a span of 19 bases. The CDR3 totals 16 residues. Germline V gene lookup returns CDR1 SGHNT and CDR2 YYREEE (reference sequence). CDR3 bases: TGTGCCAGCAGCGGGACCACCCTTAGGCTCGCAGATACGCAGTATTTT. Translation: CASSGTTLRLADTQYF.

The V and J genes are TRBV3-1 and TRBJ2-1; a possible D gene is TRBD2 (6 bases). V shed 3 bases and J shed 6 bases, with 15 bases lying between them. Germline V gene data show CDR1 as LGHDT and CDR2 as YNNKEL (reference sequence). This CDR3 is built from 15 residues. The CDR3 DNA follows: TGTGCCAGCAGCCAGTACGGGACTTCCCCCAATGAGCAGTTCTTC. Translation: CASSQYGTSPNEQFF.

V is TRBV4-1 and J is TRBJ2-2; 7 bases match TRBD2. The CDR3 extends over 16 amino acids. The V segment lost 0 bases and the J segment 1 base; nucleotides outside the gene matches: 2. CDR1 and CDR2 (germline): MGHRA, YSYEKL. CDR3 DNA: TGCGCCAGCAGCCAAGAAGGCGGGGGGAACACCGGGGAGCTGTTTTTT. Translated: CASSQEGGGNTGELFF.

J is TRBJ2-5 and V is TRBV19, with 9 bases identical to TRBD2. The CDR3 covers 16 residues. Germline values: CDR1 LNHDA, CDR2 SQIVND (reference sequence). The V gene end was trimmed by 6 bases and the J gene end by 5 bases; junction bases not matched to a gene: 13. The CDR3 region has the DNA TGTGCCAGTAGCTTTGTAGCGGGAGTGACCCAGGAGACCCAGTACTTC. It specifies CASSFVAGVTQETQYF.

The rearrangement links TRBV7-2 to TRBJ1-2; 9 bases map to TRBD1. Trimming took 0 bases from V and 5 from J; bases not matched to a gene: 7. Germline V gene lookup returns CDR1 SGHTA and CDR2 FQGNSA. The CDR3 extends over 16 amino acids. In nucleotides, the CDR3 is TGTGCCAGCAGCTTAGCGCGGGGACAGGGTGTTTATGGCTACACCTTC. Translation gives CASSLARGQGVYGYTF.